Below are 32 T cell receptor beta chains sequenced from a single sample in a study of CD8 T cells in Susac syndrome. Random hexamers were used to reverse transcribe the RNA input (0.5 to 1 ug). TCRdb redid the calling of the immunoSEQ multiplex PCR reads with MiXCR, one entry per CDR3 protein. The profile shows more than 95,000 distinct CDR3 sequences, more than 90% of them singletons. Sequenced sample: CD8+ T cells from PBMCs. The receptors originated from a human donor with Susac syndrome.

The chain has TRBV28 and TRBJ2-7; 12 bases are shared with TRBD1. In germline, CDR1 is MDHEN, CDR2 SYDVKM. J lost 7 bases, V lost 6 bases, and 10 bases had no gene match. This CDR3 contains 15 residues. CDR3 region: CASSLRDRGLREQYF. Here the CDR3 DNA reads TGTGCCAGCAGCCTCCGGGACAGGGGGCTAAGGGAGCAGTACTTC.

The J gene is TRBJ2-5, the V gene TRBV9; the D call may be TRBD1 or TRBD2 (5 bases each). V was clipped by 0 bases and J by 0 bases, with 9 bases between them. The CDR3 runs to 15 residues. The V gene's germline CDR1 is SGDLS and CDR2 YYNGEE. Here the CDR3 reads CASSVVGTYQETQYF. Here the CDR3 DNA reads TGTGCCAGCAGCGTAGTTGGGACGTACCAAGAGACCCAGTACTTC.

The sample holds one count of this clonotype. This chain connects TRBV5-1 to TRBJ1-2; D unresolved. Trimming cost V 0 bases and J 7 bases, with 4 bases left between them. This CDR3 has 11 amino acids. The germline V gene has CDR1 SGHRS and CDR2 YFSETQ. The CDR3 DNA is TGCGCCAGCAGCTTGGATAGTGGCTACACCTTC. It encodes CASSLDSGYTF.

This chain connects TRBV27 to TRBJ1-2; weak D call: TRBD1 (5 bases). Trimming stripped 2 bases from V and 4 bases from J, with 8 bases between. The CDR3 runs to 13 residues. Germline CDR1 is MNHEY and CDR2 is SMNVEV (reference sequence). This chain's CDR3 is CASSLMQGYGYTF. In nucleotides, the CDR3 is TGTGCCAGCAGTTTAATGCAGGGCTATGGCTACACCTTC.

The chain recombines TRBV6-1 with TRBJ2-5; TRBD2 matches at 8 bases. The CDR3 runs 16 residues. CDR1 is MNHNS, CDR2 SASEGT, per germline. The V gene end was trimmed by 2 bases and the J gene end by 2 bases; junction bases not matched to a gene: 7. The CDR3 DNA sequence: TGTGCCAGCAGTGAAACGGCGGGAGGATCTCAAGAGACCCAGTACTTC. Its protein product is CASSETAGGSQETQYF.

This clonotype is a singleton in its sample. The V gene is TRBV3-1, the J gene TRBJ2-5, with D possibly being TRBD2 (5 bases). Trimming took off 2 bases at V and 4 bases at J, with 11 bases between the two ends. Germline-derived CDR1 and CDR2 are LGHDT and YNNKEL (reference sequence). This CDR3 spans 14 amino acids. This CDR3 is CASSQTGYGETQYF. In DNA form, the CDR3 reads TGTGCCAGCAGCCAAACGGGGTACGGAGAGACCCAGTACTTC.

The rearrangement links TRBV2 to TRBJ2-5; TRBD2 might be the D (7 bases). V dropped 2 bases and J dropped 4 bases, with 29 bases sitting between them. Germline V gene sequence: CDR1 SNHLY, CDR2 FYNNEI. The CDR3 has 20 residues. The CDR3 region has the DNA TGTGCCAGCAGTGAATACGGCAGGGGAGGGCGGTCGGGTCAATTAGAGACCCAGTACTTC. Translation gives CASSEYGRGGRSGQLETQYF.

V usage is TRBV6-6 and J usage is TRBJ2-1, with TRBD2 matching 7 bases. Trimming took 2 bases from V and 5 from J; bases not matched to a gene: 3. The CDR3 loop spans 14 amino acids. CDR1 is MNHNY, CDR2 SVGAGI, per germline (reference sequence). Here the CDR3 reads CASSYPGTNNEQFF. In DNA, the CDR3 is TGTGCCAGCAGTTACCCAGGGACTAACAATGAGCAGTTCTTC.

This rearrangement joins TRBV4-1 to TRBJ1-2; D unresolved. Germline CDR1 is MGHRA and CDR2 is YSYEKL. V lost 1 base and J lost 6, with 12 bases in between. This CDR3 comprises 14 residues. CDR3 DNA: TGCGCCAGCAGCCAAGGGCGGGAGCGACATGGCTACACCTTC. Protein product: CASSQGRERHGYTF.

The chain has TRBV27 and TRBJ2-7; tentatively, D is TRBD2 (6 bases). Germline V gives CDR1 MNHEY, CDR2 SMNVEV (reference sequence). The V end lost 5 bases, the J end lost 2 bases, and 10 bases lay between the germline ends. The CDR3 runs to 13 residues. The CDR3 is CASSPTGAYEQYF. The CDR3 DNA reads as TGTGCCAGCAGTCCGACGGGAGCCTACGAGCAGTACTTC.

The CDR3 region is CASSSGWDTQYF. In DNA, the CDR3 is TGTGCCAGTAGTTCCGGGTGGGATACGCAGTATTTT. V gene TRBV19 combines with J gene TRBJ2-3, with unresolved D. The CDR3 totals 12 residues. CDR1 and CDR2 from the germline V gene are LNHDA and SQIVND (reference sequence). V was cut by 5 bases and J by 6 bases, with 9 bases left in between. Using reference TRBV19 and TRBJ2-3 for the parts outside the CDR3, the full variable domain is DGGITQSPKYLFRKEGQNVTLSCEQNLNHDAMYWYRQDPGQGLRLIYYSQIVNDFQKGDIAEGYSVSREKKESFPLTVTSAQKNPTAFYLCASSSGWDTQYFGPGTRLTVL.

The chain has TRBV6-5 and TRBJ2-5, with 9 positions matching TRBD2. CDR1 and CDR2 (germline): MNHEY, SVGAGI. V gave up 3 bases and J gave up 6 bases; unmatched junction bases: 11. The CDR3 is made up of 16 amino acids. CDR3 sequence (DNA): TGTGCCAGCAGTTATCTGGCGGGAGGGCCGGGGAAGACCCAGTACTTC. It is translated as CASSYLAGGPGKTQYF.

This chain uses TRBV12-3 or TRBV12-4 with TRBJ1-2, with a weak D call TRBD1 (6 bases). CDR3 length equals 15 residues. Trimming cost V 6 bases and J 4 bases, with 18 bases left between them. The CDR3: CASSGHRERTYGYTF. The DNA of the CDR3 is TGTGCCAGCAGCGGCCACAGGGAGAGAACCTATGGCTACACCTTC.

V usage is TRBV27 and J usage is TRBJ2-7; 8 bases fit TRBD2. The CDR3 loop spans 15 amino acids. Germline lookup yields CDR1 MNHEY and CDR2 SMNVEV (reference sequence). The V segment lost 3 bases and the J segment 3 bases; nucleotides outside the gene matches: 7. This CDR3 is CASSLRGDLNYEQYF. CDR3 in DNA: TGTGCCAGCAGTTTGCGGGGGGATCTCAACTACGAGCAGTACTTC.

The rearrangement joins TRBV7-2 to TRBJ1-4, with 7 bases lining up with TRBD1. Germline trimming cut 5 bases from V and 5 bases from J; bases unmatched to any gene: 5. This CDR3 spans 14 amino acids. Germline V gene data show CDR1 as SGHTA and CDR2 as FQGNSA. Here the CDR3 DNA reads TGTGCCAGCAGCGGCCGGGACAGCAATGAAAAACTGTTTTTT. This gives the protein CASSGRDSNEKLFF.

V usage is TRBV7-9 and J usage is TRBJ2-7; TRBD1 matches at 9 bases. The junction had 13 bases not matched to a gene; V was cut back by 4 bases and J by 6 bases. The CDR3 length is 16 residues. The germline V gene has CDR1 SEHNR and CDR2 FQNEAQ (reference sequence). This chain's CDR3 is CASSSLPGQGAAEQYF. CDR3 nucleotide sequence: TGTGCCAGCAGCTCTTTGCCGGGACAGGGAGCAGCCGAGCAGTACTTC.

This rearrangement joins TRBV2 to TRBJ2-5; 16 bases map to TRBD2. Germline V gene data show CDR1 as SNHLY and CDR2 as FYNNEI. V lost 6 bases and J lost 6; bases outside the gene matches: 10. The CDR3 has 17 amino acids. In DNA form, the CDR3 reads TGTGCCAGCAGCCCCGGGACTAGCGGGAGGGGCGGGAAGACCCAGTACTTC. This gives the protein CASSPGTSGRGGKTQYF.

This sequence joins TRBV9 and TRBJ2-5; 12 nucleotides match TRBD2. J gave up 1 base and V 3 bases, and 4 bases lay outside the gene matches. Germline values: CDR1 SGDLS, CDR2 YYNGEE. The CDR3 is made up of 16 amino acids. The CDR3 sequence: CASSGRLAGAQETQYF. CDR3 in DNA: TGTGCCAGCAGCGGCCGACTAGCGGGGGCCCAAGAGACCCAGTACTTC.

The CDR3 coding sequence is TGTGCCACCAGTGATTCCGGGACAGTTGAGTACAATGAGCAGTTCTTC. As protein: CATSDSGTVEYNEQFF. The V gene is TRBV24-1, the J gene TRBJ2-1; 7 nucleotides agree with TRBD1. Looked up from germline, CDR1 is KGHDR and CDR2 is SFDVKD. Trimming removed 2 bases from V and 4 bases from J; junction bases left unmatched: 7. This CDR3 spans 16 amino acids.

The sample holds one count of this clonotype. The V gene is TRBV4-1, the J gene TRBJ2-6, with D perhaps assigned TRBD1 or TRBD2 (5 bases each). The CDR3 loop spans 16 amino acids. CDR1 and CDR2 from the germline V gene are MGHRA and YSYEKL. The V end lost 4 bases, the J end lost 2 bases, and 12 bases lay between the germline ends. The CDR3 protein is CASSPTGGTGANVLTF. The DNA for the CDR3 is TGCGCCAGCAGCCCTACAGGAGGAACTGGGGCCAACGTCCTGACTTTC.

The chain combines TRBV4-1 with TRBJ2-3; no reliable D call. The V gene's germline CDR1 is MGHRA and CDR2 YSYEKL. The CDR3 runs to 15 residues. Trimming left V 1 base short and J 0 bases short, with 8 bases between. For the CDR3, the DNA is TGCGCCAGCAGCCAAGTTGGGGTGAGCACAGATACGCAGTATTTT. This gives the protein CASSQVGVSTDTQYF.

The rearrangement uses TRBV6-1 and TRBJ2-7; 11 bases are a match to TRBD1. There are 16 residues in the CDR3. The V gene's germline CDR1 is MNHNS and CDR2 SASEGT. Trimming cost V 6 bases and J 2 bases; bases outside gene matches: 9. This CDR3 is CASSPSAGQGAYEQYF. For the CDR3, the DNA is TGTGCCAGCAGCCCCTCGGCGGGACAGGGGGCCTACGAGCAGTACTTC.

The chain carries TRBV7-9 and TRBJ1-1; the D gene is possibly TRBD1 (6 bases). V lost 5 bases, J lost 5 bases, and 15 bases lay in between. Per germline, CDR1 SEHNR and CDR2 FQNEAQ (reference sequence). The CDR3 runs 14 residues. Here the CDR3 DNA reads TGTGCCAGCAGCCCCGCGGGGGCCGGGACTGAAGCTTTCTTT. It encodes CASSPAGAGTEAFF.

Written as DNA, the CDR3 is TGCGCCAGCGGACAGACCGACCGGGAGACCCAGTACTTC. Encoded protein: CASGQTDRETQYF. The chain carries TRBV5-1 and TRBJ2-5; D perhaps matches TRBD1 (6 bases). Trimming shortened V by 7 bases and J by 5 bases, and 15 bases separated the two germline ends. Germline values: CDR1 SGHRS, CDR2 YFSETQ. This CDR3 spans 13 amino acids.

V and J are TRBV24-1 and TRBJ2-1; 10 positions agree with TRBD2. This CDR3 comprises 13 residues. CDR1 KGHDR and CDR2 SFDVKD come from the germline V gene. Germline trimming cut 4 bases from V and 12 bases from J; bases unmatched to any gene: 5. CDR3 in DNA: TGTGCCACCAGTGAGGCTAGCGGGAGTTTGCAGTTCTTC. It translates to CATSEASGSLQFF.

The chain uses TRBV7-3 and TRBJ2-7; 11 bases line up with TRBD2. The CDR3 has 15 residues. Losses at the gene ends were 2 bases for V and 5 bases for J; bases not matched to a gene: 5. Per the germline V gene, CDR1 is SGHTA and CDR2 is FQGTGA. CDR3 sequence: CASSLGTSGQDEQYF. The CDR3 DNA sequence: TGTGCCAGCAGCTTAGGGACTAGCGGACAAGACGAGCAGTACTTC.

This chain connects TRBV6-2 or TRBV6-3 to TRBJ2-1; D gene unclear. The length of the CDR3 is 14 residues. Per the germline V gene, CDR1 is MNHEY and CDR2 is SVGEGT. V lost 2 bases, J lost 0 bases, and 5 bases lay in between. The CDR3 region is CASSYPSSYNEQFF. The CDR3 nucleotides read TGTGCCAGCAGTTACCCGTCCTCCTACAATGAGCAGTTCTTC.

For the CDR3, the DNA is TGTGCCAGCAGCCAAACTCTGACCAATCCCCTATACTACGAGCAGTACTTC. Its protein product is CASSQTLTNPLYYEQYF. This chain uses TRBV3-1 with TRBJ2-7; D uncertain. The CDR3 has 17 amino acids. Germline lookup yields CDR1 LGHDT and CDR2 YNNKEL (reference sequence). The V and J ends lost 2 bases and 3 bases respectively, with 20 bases between them.

V usage is TRBV5-6 and J usage is TRBJ2-7; weak D call: TRBD1 (5 bases). V was trimmed by 5 bases and J by 2 bases, leaving 11 bases between them. CDR3 length: 13 residues. Germline CDR1 reads SGHDT; CDR2 reads YYEEEE. CDR3 nucleotides: TGTGCCAGCAGTTACAGGAGCGCCTACGAGCAGTACTTC. Amino acids: CASSYRSAYEQYF.

The V and J genes are TRBV24-1 and TRBJ2-2, with no clear D. CDR3 length: 15 residues. The V end was cut by 9 bases, the J end by 3 bases, with 16 bases between. CDR1 is KGHDR, CDR2 SFDVKD, per germline. CDR3 sequence (DNA): TGTGCCACCTACCCTACCCAGCCCTACACCGGGGAGCTGTTTTTT. Protein product: CATYPTQPYTGELFF.

This rearrangement joins TRBV20-1 to TRBJ1-3; perhaps TRBD1 as D (6 bases). V lost 3 bases and J lost 0, with 9 bases in between. The CDR3 is 14 amino acids. The germline gives CDR1 DFQATT, CDR2 SNEGSKA (reference sequence). The CDR3 here is CSASGQSSGNTIYF. In DNA form, the CDR3 reads TGCAGTGCTAGCGGACAGAGCTCTGGAAACACCATATATTTT.

The rearrangement joins TRBV18 to TRBJ1-2, with a weak D call TRBD1 (5 bases). CDR1 and CDR2 from the germline V gene are KGHSH and LQKENI. V was pared by 2 bases and J by 4 bases, with 20 bases between. The CDR3 consists of 17 residues. The CDR3 reads CASSPFFVMTEIYGYTF. The CDR3 DNA is TGTGCCAGCTCACCATTCTTCGTTATGACAGAAATCTATGGCTACACCTTC.